This TCR beta chain was obtained from a study of blood T cell repertoires in COVID-19. Turning to the study itself: Samples taken during acute and convalescent COVID-19 were collected in the United States, Italy and Spain.

Germline-derived CDR1 and CDR2 are MNHEY and SVGEGT. V was cut by 4 bases and J by 5 bases, with 11 bases left in between. This CDR3 contains 13 residues. Original data processing: Reference gene primer amplification gave nucleated cell count estimates. The repertoire was sequenced with immunoSEQ multiplex PCR; TCRdb's copy has only in-frame clones and lacks some. V and J calls and clone size are those listed in that table; D and trimming were worked out from the DNA. The sample shows under 150,000 clones, roughly 85% of them seen only once. This receptor was obtained from a man between 60 and 70 years old with acute or convalescent COVID-19. The specimen was peripheral blood. The chain recombines TRBV6-2 or TRBV6-3 with TRBJ2-5, with D tentatively TRBD2 (5 bases). The CDR3 spells CASSWTTGETQYF. The CDR3 DNA reads TGTGCCAGCAGTTGGACGACGGGGGAGACCCAGTACTTC.